These T cell receptor beta chains were read from a single sample in a study of blood T cell repertoires in COVID-19. Clones were sequenced by immunoSEQ multiplex PCR, and TCRdb holds only the in-frame ones, with some missing. Of roughly 260,000 clones listed, about nine tenths are singletons. The sample comprised peripheral blood. These TCRs come from a young woman with COVID-19, enrolled during active disease. Both conserved end residues are trimmed from each CDR3. A D gene is named only where the DNA matches it firmly.

j_call d_call v_call cdr3_aa
TRBJ2-2 . TRBV5-1 ASSLGSSGLTGELF
TRBJ1-5 TRBD1 TRBV6-7 ASTSGTAQDQPQH
TRBJ1-1 . TRBV19 ASSIVAGRTEAF
TRBJ2-3 . TRBV28 ASSSGDWTDTQY
TRBJ1-2 . TRBV19 ASADNANNYGYT
TRBJ2-1 . TRBV10-3 AISESRRGLVNEQF
TRBJ1-1 TRBD1 TRBV24-1 ATSDSGGSTEAF
TRBJ1-2 . TRBV7-9 ASSLGWTENYGYT
TRBJ2-5 TRBD2 TRBV5-4 ASSPGLGGTQY
TRBJ2-2 . TRBV6-5 ASSSWAGDTGELF
TRBJ2-2 TRBD2 TRBV7-9 ASSLTSGRAGELF
TRBJ1-5 . TRBV15 ATSRGGESNQPQH
TRBJ1-2 TRBD1 TRBV19 ASSIWTRGQGYGYT
TRBJ1-4 TRBD1 TRBV28 ASSSPGQGAEKLF
TRBJ2-3 TRBD2 TRBV6-6 ASSTTSGSFTDTQY
TRBJ1-1 . TRBV21-1 ASSTTPQIQNTEAF
TRBJ2-3 TRBD2 TRBV5-1 ASSLGLASDTQY
TRBJ2-5 TRBD1 TRBV18 ASSPNRGQETQY
TRBJ1-5 . TRBV12-3/TRBV12-4 ASSTTGQPQH
TRBJ1-5 . TRBV27 ASSPGEWRNQPQH
TRBJ2-3 TRBD2 TRBV7-9 ASSPRGGADTQY
TRBJ1-3 . TRBV12-5 ASGLPRRRSGNTIY
TRBJ2-1 TRBD2 TRBV7-8 ASSLSTSGSDEQF
TRBJ2-7 . TRBV6-5 ASSYSADLPGEQY
TRBJ2-1 . TRBV9 ASSVASVPYNEQF
TRBJ2-5 . TRBV19 ASSISGQETQY
TRBJ2-7 TRBD2 TRBV11-2 ASSPIGRLAGFPYEQY
TRBJ1-1 . TRBV5-1 ASSPYTGTEAF
TRBJ1-5 TRBD1 TRBV28 ASSLDRGRQPQH
TRBJ2-7 . TRBV5-8 ASSLPRSYEQY
TRBJ1-5 . TRBV12-5 ASGLNKDGGNQPQH
TRBJ1-2 . TRBV11-2 ASSLGIGVGYGYT
TRBJ2-7 TRBD1 TRBV10-2 ASSPTGSSYEQY
TRBJ1-4 . TRBV27 ASSPREPEGTLEKLF
TRBJ2-3 TRBD2 TRBV11-2 ASSLASGSGIDTQY
TRBJ1-5 . TRBV3-1/TRBV3-2 ASSQRGSGNQPQH
TRBJ2-5 TRBD2 TRBV28 ASSQRGGRETQY
TRBJ2-3 TRBD2 TRBV7-3 ASSLRLAGTDTQY
TRBJ2-1 TRBD1 TRBV4-3 ASSQETPGQGYNEQF
TRBJ2-1 TRBD1 TRBV28 ASSFRTGGPREF
TRBJ2-5 TRBD2 TRBV4-1 ASSQAVTSGQETQY
TRBJ2-5 TRBD1 TRBV9 ASSPHPGTGGETQY
TRBJ1-6 . TRBV7-2 ASTEDGYSPLH
TRBJ2-5 . TRBV28 ASGIERGQETQY
TRBJ2-7 . TRBV6-6 ASGPGNYEQY
TRBJ1-1 . TRBV29-1 SVGEAF
TRBJ1-1 TRBD1 TRBV2 ASSEARVQGGPF
TRBJ2-3 TRBD1 TRBV9 ASSSDPGQGVTDTQY
TRBJ2-7 . TRBV3-1/TRBV3-2 ASSQETARGKGAGEQY